This TCR beta chain was documented in a study of CD8+ T cells in alopecia areata. Broader study findings: Uncertainty about whether baseline CD8+ expansion is linked to response remains, with one nonresponder.

Treatment denoted: oral pan-JAK inhibitor, 5-10 mg twice daily. CDR3 length: 13 amino acids. Germline loops: CDR1 SGHTA, CDR2 FQGNSA. The V gene lost 4 bases and the J gene lost 1 base, with 7 bases spanning the gap. About this clone: Antigen specificity is unknown.

After isolation, RNA underwent reverse transcription to generate cDNA as the sequencing template. TCRdb's table, derived via immunoSEQ multiplex PCR, lists solely in-frame clones and lacks some. The sample yields about 210,000 clones, over 60% seen once. This chain links TRBV7-2 with TRBJ1-2; no reliable D call. The sequence was collected from a human donor with alopecia areata. The sequences come from CD4+ T cells sorted from blood, collected at week 4, from a patient treated with tofacitinib. This chain's CDR3 is CASSSSYNYGYTF. The CDR3 region has the DNA TGTGCCAGCAGCTCAAGTTATAACTATGGCTACACCTTC.